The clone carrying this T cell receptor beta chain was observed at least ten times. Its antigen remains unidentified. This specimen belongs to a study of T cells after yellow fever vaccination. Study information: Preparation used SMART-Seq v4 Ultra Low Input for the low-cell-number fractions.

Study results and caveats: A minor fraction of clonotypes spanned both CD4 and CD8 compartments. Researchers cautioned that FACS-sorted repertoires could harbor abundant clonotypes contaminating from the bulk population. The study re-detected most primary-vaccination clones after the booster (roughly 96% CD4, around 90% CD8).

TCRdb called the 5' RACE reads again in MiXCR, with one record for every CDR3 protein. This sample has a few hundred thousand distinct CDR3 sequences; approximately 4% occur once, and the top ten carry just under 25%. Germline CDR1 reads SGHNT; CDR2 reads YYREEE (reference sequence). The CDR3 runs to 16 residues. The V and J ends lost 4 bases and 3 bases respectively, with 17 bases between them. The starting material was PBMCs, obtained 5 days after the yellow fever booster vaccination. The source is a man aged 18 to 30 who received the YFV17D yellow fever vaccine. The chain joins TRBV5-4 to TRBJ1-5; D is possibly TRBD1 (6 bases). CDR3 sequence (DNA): TGTGCCAGCAGCCAAGGCGGACAGCCCCCCAATCAGCCCCAGCATTTT. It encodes CASSQGGQPPNQPQHF.